The 17 T cell receptor beta chains below all came from one sample that was sequenced in a study of glioma-infiltrating T cells after dendritic cell vaccination. Time point in this sample: after dendritic cell vaccination, including at tumor progression/relapse. The data were produced by immunoSEQ multiplex PCR, yet TCRdb's version contains in-frame clones alone and is incomplete. The table lists about 76,000 clones, roughly 87% of them singletons. Here the sequenced sample was blood, taken after dendritic cell vaccination. These TCRs come from a human donor with glioblastoma.

This clone was seen once. The chain carries TRBV11-3 and TRBJ1-5, with 10 bases matching TRBD1. Trimming cost V 0 bases and J 12 bases; bases outside gene matches: 2. Germline V gene sequence: CDR1 SGHNT, CDR2 YENEEA. The CDR3 spans 13 residues. CDR3 bases: TGTGCCAGCAGCTTAGATGGGACAGGGGTCCAGCATTTT. Encoded protein: CASSLDGTGVQHF.

This clone has a single count. The chain has TRBV7-3 and TRBJ1-1; 7 bases agree with TRBD1. CDR3 length: 14 residues. Trimming took 3 bases from V and 3 from J; bases not matched to a gene: 4. Germline V gene data show CDR1 as SGHTA and CDR2 as FQGTGA. CDR3 in amino acids: CASSLTGTDTEAFF. The CDR3 DNA reads TGTGCCAGCAGCTTGACCGGGACAGACACTGAAGCTTTCTTT. The whole variable domain, remainder taken from reference TRBV7-3 and TRBJ1-1, is GAGVSQTPSNKVTEKGKYVELRCDPISGHTALYWYRQSLGQGPEFLIYFQGTGAADDSGLPNDRFFAVRPEGSVSTLKIQRTERGDSAVYLCASSLTGTDTEAFFGQGTRLTVV.

The genes are TRBV6-1 and TRBJ2-4, with a possible D match to TRBD1 (6 bases). CDR1 is MNHNS and CDR2 is SASEGT in the germline V gene. The CDR3 runs to 15 residues. The V and J ends lost 2 bases and 3 bases respectively, with 11 bases between them. For the CDR3, the DNA is TGTGCCAGCAGTGAAATGGGGGCCGACAAAAACATTCAGTACTTC. Translating gives CASSEMGADKNIQYF.

The chain is built from TRBV5-4 and TRBJ1-1, with a weak D call TRBD1 (5 bases). Trimming cost V 0 bases and J 12 bases, with 15 bases left between them. CDR3 length: 13 amino acids. The germline CDR1 and CDR2 sequences are SGHNT and YYREEE (reference sequence). CDR3 amino acids: CASSLDGTARTFF. As DNA, the CDR3 is TGTGCCAGCAGCTTGGATGGGACTGCGAGAACTTTCTTT.

The chain recombines TRBV29-1 with TRBJ2-3, with a possible D match to TRBD1 (6 bases). The V gene lost 4 bases and the J gene lost 0 bases, with 17 bases spanning the gap. The CDR3 consists of 16 residues. The germline CDR1 and CDR2 sequences are SQVTM and ANQGSEA. This CDR3 reads CSVAQGMWDSTDTQYF. CDR3 coding DNA: TGCAGCGTTGCCCAGGGGATGTGGGACAGCACAGATACGCAGTATTTT.

The CDR3 DNA reads as TGTGCCAGCAGCGTAGACCGGGGGAAGAACTATGGCTACACCTTC. This codes for CASSVDRGKNYGYTF. The chain links TRBV9 to TRBJ1-2; a weak D match, TRBD1 (5 bases). Germline loops: CDR1 SGDLS, CDR2 YYNGEE. The CDR3 consists of 15 residues. The V gene lost 0 bases and the J gene lost 2 bases, with 11 bases spanning the gap.

The V and J genes are TRBV15 and TRBJ2-1; D is ambiguous. The CDR3 is made up of 13 amino acids. V was trimmed by 8 bases and J by 4 bases, leaving 12 bases between them. Germline V gene sequence: CDR1 LNHNV, CDR2 YYDKDF (reference sequence). CDR3 amino acids: CATQESLYNEQFF. The CDR3 DNA reads as TGTGCCACCCAGGAAAGCCTATACAATGAGCAGTTCTTC.

V and J are TRBV27 and TRBJ2-5; D unclear. The V and J ends lost 6 bases and 4 bases respectively, with 6 bases between them. The CDR3 has 11 residues. The germline V gene encodes CDR1 MNHEY and CDR2 SMNVEV (reference sequence). The CDR3 coding sequence is TGTGCCAGCAGACACGCAGAGACCCAGTACTTC. Translating gives CASRHAETQYF.

The chain is built from TRBV10-3 and TRBJ1-2, with 9 bases fitting TRBD1. CDR1 and CDR2 (germline): ENHRY, SYGVKD. V gave up 3 bases and J gave up 2 bases; unmatched junction bases: 4. This CDR3 region has 15 residues. As DNA, the CDR3 is TGTGCCATCAGTGATTCCGGGACAGGGAACTATGGCTACACCTTC. Encoded protein: CAISDSGTGNYGYTF.

This chain connects TRBV18 to TRBJ1-1; a weak D match, TRBD1 (6 bases). V was shortened by 1 base and J by 5 bases, with 14 bases between the two germline ends. CDR1 and CDR2 (germline): KGHSH, LQKENI. This CDR3 comprises 15 residues. The CDR3 region is CASSPLGRRGTEAFF. The DNA for the CDR3 is TGTGCCAGCTCACCACTTGGCCGAAGGGGGACTGAAGCTTTCTTT.

The CDR3 DNA reads TGTGCCAGCAGTCAAATAGCAGGGGGGCAAGAGACCCAGTACTTC. Its protein product is CASSQIAGGQETQYF. V and J are TRBV2 and TRBJ2-5; tentative D call: TRBD1 (7 bases). V was pared by 5 bases and J by 2 bases, with 15 bases between. CDR1 and CDR2 from the germline V gene are SNHLY and FYNNEI. The CDR3 loop spans 15 amino acids.

CDR3 nucleotides: TGCGCCAGCAGCGTTGGGCAGGGGGCCGCTAATGAAAAACTGTTTTTT. Translated, it gives CASSVGQGAANEKLFF. The chain is built from TRBV5-1 and TRBJ1-4; TRBD1 matches at 8 bases. V was clipped by 4 bases and J by 3 bases; unmatched bases: 8. This CDR3 has 16 residues. Per the germline V gene, CDR1 is SGHRS and CDR2 is YFSETQ.

The chain recombines TRBV6-1 with TRBJ2-7; D ambiguous. Trimming removed 4 bases from V and 9 bases from J, with 10 bases in between. This CDR3 has 11 amino acids. The germline V gene encodes CDR1 MNHNS and CDR2 SASEGT. As DNA, the CDR3 is TGTGCCAGCAGTGCCCCCGTATGGCAGTACTTC. Its protein product is CASSAPVWQYF.

This chain connects TRBV9 to TRBJ1-1; D is undetermined. This CDR3 comprises 14 residues. Between the trimmed V and J ends, which lost 7 bases and 4 bases, there was a span of 17 bases. Germline V gene data show CDR1 as SGDLS and CDR2 as YYNGEE. The CDR3 loop is CASENPGEGTEAFF. Written as DNA, the CDR3 is TGTGCCAGCGAGAACCCTGGGGAGGGCACTGAAGCTTTCTTT.

This clone was observed a single time. The V call is TRBV9, the J call TRBJ1-4, with TRBD1 matching over 11 bases. After removal of 0 bases from V and 4 bases from J, the junction contained 5 bases not matched to a gene. Per the germline V gene, CDR1 is SGDLS and CDR2 is YYNGEE. This CDR3 region has 17 residues. CDR3 region: CASSVGTGGAVNEKLFF. DNA of the CDR3: TGTGCCAGCAGCGTAGGGACAGGGGGCGCGGTTAATGAAAAACTGTTTTTT.

V is TRBV25-1 and J is TRBJ2-2, with 10 bases identical to TRBD1. With 2 bases clipped from V and 6 bases from J, the junction kept 6 bases outside the gene matches. The CDR3 is 16 amino acids. The germline V gene encodes CDR1 MGHDK and CDR2 SYGVNS. The CDR3 loop is CASSEHRQGAAGELFF. The CDR3 nucleotides read TGTGCCAGCAGTGAACACCGACAGGGGGCGGCCGGGGAGCTGTTTTTT.

For this clone: One end of the junction varies from germline; a read error may be responsible. This CDR3 reads CASSLGTSGSYEQYF. The CDR3 DNA reads TGTGCTAGCAGCTTAGGAACTAGCGGCTCCTACGAGCAGTACTTC. This chain joins TRBV7-7 and TRBJ2-7; 8 bases agree with TRBD2. Germline V gives CDR1 SSHAT, CDR2 FNYEAQ (reference sequence). The CDR3 has 15 amino acids. Supplemented by reference TRBV7-7 and TRBJ2-7, the full variable domain reads GAGVSQSPRYKVTKRGQDVTLRCDPISSHATLYWYQQALGQGPEFLTYFNYEAQPDKSGLPSDRFSAERPEGSISTLTIQRTEQRDSAMYRCASSLGTSGSYEQYFGPGTRLTVT.